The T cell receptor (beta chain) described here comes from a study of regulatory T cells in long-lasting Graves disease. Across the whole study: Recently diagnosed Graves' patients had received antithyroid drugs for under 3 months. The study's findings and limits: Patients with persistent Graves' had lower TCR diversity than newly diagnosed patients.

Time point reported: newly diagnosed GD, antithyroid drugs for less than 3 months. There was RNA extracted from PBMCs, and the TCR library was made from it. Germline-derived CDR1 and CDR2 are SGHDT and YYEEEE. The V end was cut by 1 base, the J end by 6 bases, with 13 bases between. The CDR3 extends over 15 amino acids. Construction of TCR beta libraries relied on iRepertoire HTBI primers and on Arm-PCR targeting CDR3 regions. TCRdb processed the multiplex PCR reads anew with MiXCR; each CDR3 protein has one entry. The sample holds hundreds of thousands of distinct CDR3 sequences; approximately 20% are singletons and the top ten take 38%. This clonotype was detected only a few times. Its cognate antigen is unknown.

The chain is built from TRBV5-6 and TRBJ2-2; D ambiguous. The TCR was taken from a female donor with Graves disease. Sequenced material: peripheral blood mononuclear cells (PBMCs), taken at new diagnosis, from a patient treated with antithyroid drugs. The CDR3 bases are TGTGCCAGCAGCTTGTCTATTGGGTTTCCCGGGGAGCTGTTTTTT. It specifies CASSLSIGFPGELFF.